Presented here are 30 T cell receptor beta chains from one specimen sequenced in a study of cytomegalovirus exposure and HLA in healthy donors. With 60 Vbeta and 13 Jbeta primers, the PCR was carried out. Produced via immunoSEQ multiplex PCR; TCRdb's table is partial and in-frame only. This table holds 75,000 to 90,000 clones, about four fifths found once. Material: PBMCs. The receptors stem from a woman in her thirties or forties in good health and CMV-seropositive.

J is TRBJ2-5 and V is TRBV7-2, with 9 nucleotides matching TRBD1. Germline trimming cut 5 bases from V and 1 base from J; bases unmatched to any gene: 8. Germline CDR1 reads SGHTA; CDR2 reads FQGNSA. This CDR3 has 16 amino acids. This CDR3 is CASSQDLGQGQETQYF. Here the CDR3 DNA reads TGTGCCAGCAGCCAGGACTTGGGACAGGGCCAAGAGACCCAGTACTTC.

This clone has just a few counts. The chain is built from TRBV19 and TRBJ1-1, with D perhaps matching TRBD1 (5 bases). Trimming pared 1 base from V and 0 bases from J, leaving 12 bases between. The CDR3 covers 16 residues. Germline V lookup: CDR1 LNHDA, CDR2 SQIVND (reference sequence). CDR3 sequence (DNA): TGTGCCAGTAGTATAGCAAGTGGGGCTATGAACACTGAAGCTTTCTTT. Protein: CASSIASGAMNTEAFF.

The chain joins TRBV4-1 to TRBJ2-7; D perhaps matches TRBD1 (5 bases). The CDR3 runs 14 residues. V lost 4 bases and J 2 bases, leaving 12 bases between the germline ends. CDR1 and CDR2 from the germline V gene are MGHRA and YSYEKL. For the CDR3, the DNA is TGCGCCAGCAGCCCCCGTGACAGCACCTACGAGCAGTACTTC. It specifies CASSPRDSTYEQYF.

The chain is built from TRBV4-3 and TRBJ2-3, with TRBD2 matching over 14 bases. Germline values: CDR1 LGHNA, CDR2 YSLEER. V shed 4 bases and J 0 bases; nucleotides not matched to a gene: 12. The CDR3 is 20 amino acids. In DNA form, the CDR3 reads TGCGCCAGCAGCCGGAGCTCAGCGGGACTAGCGGGGGTTAGCACAGATACGCAGTATTTT. As protein: CASSRSSAGLAGVSTDTQYF.

The chain employs TRBV6-1 and TRBJ1-5, with D unclear. V was shortened by 6 bases and J by 1 base, with 10 bases between the two germline ends. Germline V gene lookup returns CDR1 MNHNS and CDR2 SASEGT. The CDR3 spans 14 residues. CDR3 region: CASSRWESNQPQHF. The DNA for the CDR3 is TGTGCCAGCAGCCGCTGGGAGAGCAATCAGCCCCAGCATTTT.

The rearrangement links TRBV6-5 to TRBJ2-7, with TRBD2 matching 12 bases. The CDR3 spans 15 residues. CDR1 is MNHEY, CDR2 SVGAGI, per germline. J was trimmed by 3 bases and V by 6 bases; bases with no gene match: 6. The CDR3 nucleotides read TGTGCCAGCAGCCCAGGACTAGCGGGGTTCTACGAGCAGTACTTC. It is translated as CASSPGLAGFYEQYF.

This chain links TRBV28 with TRBJ1-1, with 7 bases identical to TRBD1. The V and J ends lost 5 bases and 3 bases, in that order; junction bases with no gene match: 3. This CDR3 is 13 amino acids long. Germline CDR1 is MDHEN and CDR2 is SYDVKM. Here the CDR3 reads CASSATGYTEAFF. CDR3 DNA: TGTGCCAGCAGTGCGACAGGGTACACTGAAGCTTTCTTT.

The chain links TRBV7-2 to TRBJ1-5; 9 bases align to TRBD1. Germline loops: CDR1 SGHTA, CDR2 FQGNSA. The J segment lost 3 bases and the V segment lost 5 bases, leaving 5 bases of the junction unmatched. The CDR3 is made up of 15 amino acids. This chain's CDR3 is CASSPQGASNQPQHF. The DNA for the CDR3 is TGTGCCAGCAGCCCACAGGGGGCCTCCAATCAGCCCCAGCATTTT.

This chain connects TRBV7-3 to TRBJ2-7, with D unclear. This CDR3 contains 14 residues. V dropped 4 bases and J dropped 6 bases, with 16 bases sitting between them. CDR1 and CDR2 (germline): SGHTA, FQGTGA. The chain's CDR3 is CASSSPLRSGEQYF. The CDR3 region has the DNA TGTGCCAGCAGCTCCCCCTTGAGGTCGGGCGAGCAGTACTTC.

The rearrangement joins TRBV7-6 to TRBJ1-3, with TRBD1 matching 10 bases. CDR1 is SGHVS, CDR2 FNYEAQ, per germline. V shed 1 base, J shed 4 bases, and the junction held 4 bases outside the gene matches. This CDR3 has 16 amino acids. The CDR3 coding sequence is TGTGCCAGCAGCTTAGGACAGGGGGCGGGCGGAAACACCATATATTTT. This sequence encodes CASSLGQGAGGNTIYF.

The V call is TRBV28, the J call TRBJ2-7; D unclear. The CDR3 has 14 amino acids. Germline CDR1 is MDHEN and CDR2 is SYDVKM. Trimming pared 3 bases from V and 2 bases from J, leaving 11 bases between. CDR3 sequence: CASSFHIRTYEQYF. CDR3 in DNA: TGTGCCAGCAGTTTTCACATACGAACCTACGAGCAGTACTTC. Using reference TRBV28 and TRBJ2-7 for the parts outside the CDR3, the full variable domain is DVKVTQSSRYLVKRTGEKVFLECVQDMDHENMFWYRQDPGLGLRLIYFSYDVKMKEKGDIPEGYSVSREKKERFSLILESASTNQTSMYLCASSFHIRTYEQYFGPGTRLTVT.

The rearrangement joins TRBV5-6 to TRBJ2-2, with unresolved D. This CDR3 spans 14 amino acids. V was shortened by 0 bases and J by 6 bases, with 9 bases between the two germline ends. Germline V CDR1 and CDR2: SGHDT, YYEEEE. The CDR3 coding sequence is TGTGCCAGCAGCTTGGTTAGCACGGCCGGGGAGCTGTTTTTT. Amino acid sequence: CASSLVSTAGELFF.

This clone has just one count. The rearrangement joins TRBV19 to TRBJ2-1; a weak D match, TRBD2 (6 bases). V was shortened by 3 bases and J by 5 bases, with 17 bases between the two germline ends. The CDR3 length is 16 residues. Germline CDR1 is LNHDA and CDR2 is SQIVND (reference sequence). The CDR3 loop is CASSIPGGRTNNEQFF. DNA for the CDR3: TGTGCCAGTAGTATCCCTGGGGGGAGGACGAACAATGAGCAGTTCTTC.

The chain uses TRBV5-1 and TRBJ2-7; D is perhaps TRBD1 (8 bases). Germline V gene sequence: CDR1 SGHRS, CDR2 YFSETQ. Trimming removed 1 base from V and 4 bases from J, with 21 bases in between. This CDR3 region has 17 residues. CDR3 region: CASSLPLQGGAQYEQYF. In DNA, the CDR3 is TGCGCCAGCAGCTTGCCCTTACAGGGGGGGGCTCAATACGAGCAGTACTTC.

The chain couples TRBV28 to TRBJ2-7; possibly TRBD2 for D (7 bases). The CDR3 has 14 residues. Between the trimmed V and J ends, which lost 7 bases and 3 bases, there was a span of 16 bases. The germline V gene has CDR1 MDHEN and CDR2 SYDVKM. The CDR3 spells CASTKGGIDYEQYF. For the CDR3, the DNA is TGTGCCAGCACCAAGGGGGGGATTGACTACGAGCAGTACTTC.

The rearrangement uses TRBV29-1 and TRBJ1-4; TRBD1 might be the D (5 bases). V lost 8 bases and J lost 8, with 18 bases in between. In germline, CDR1 is SQVTM, CDR2 ANQGSEA. This CDR3 is built from 13 residues. The DNA of the CDR3 is TGCAGCTTCTCGGACATCTCCGGGGAAAAACTGTTTTTT. Translated: CSFSDISGEKLFF.

V usage is TRBV28 and J usage is TRBJ2-4, with a tentative D call TRBD2 (5 bases). Trimming left V 6 bases short and J 0 bases short, with 15 bases between. The CDR3 consists of 16 residues. Germline lookup yields CDR1 MDHEN and CDR2 SYDVKM. CDR3 in DNA: TGTGCCAGCAGCCCCGACCGGGGTAGAGCCAAAAACATTCAGTACTTC. It translates to CASSPDRGRAKNIQYF.

This clone was found a few times. This rearrangement joins TRBV28 to TRBJ1-4; 8 bases are shared with TRBD1. The junction had 7 bases not matched to a gene; V was cut back by 4 bases and J by 12 bases. CDR1 MDHEN and CDR2 SYDVKM come from the germline V gene. The CDR3 runs to 13 residues. The CDR3 DNA is TGTGCCAGCAGTTCCGGACAGGGAGAGGAACTGTTTTTT. Protein sequence: CASSSGQGEELFF.

This clone showed up just a few times. The chain combines TRBV7-2 with TRBJ2-5; 7 positions match TRBD2. The CDR3 is 16 residues long. Germline V gives CDR1 SGHTA, CDR2 FQGNSA. V gave up 5 bases and J gave up 5 bases; unmatched junction bases: 14. This CDR3 is CASSQLMGGVGETQYF. The CDR3 DNA follows: TGTGCCAGCAGCCAGCTGATGGGGGGGGTAGGGGAGACCCAGTACTTC.

In the case of this clone: The junction and the germline gene differ at one end; a read error may be behind it. The rearrangement uses TRBV7-9 and TRBJ2-1, with TRBD2 identical over 7 bases. Germline V gene sequence: CDR1 SEHNR, CDR2 FQNEAQ (reference sequence). This CDR3 is 14 amino acids long. CDR3 sequence reads: CASSLVDSGPPLVF. The CDR3 DNA reads as TGTGCCAGCAGCTTAGTCGATAGCGGGCCGCCCCTGGTCTTC.

The table lists this clone with a few counts. CDR3 amino acids: CASSLERGLNQPQHF. In DNA, the CDR3 is TGTGCCAGCAGCTTAGAGCGGGGCCTCAATCAGCCCCAGCATTTT. The V and J genes are TRBV7-2 and TRBJ1-5; maybe TRBD1 (5 bases). CDR1 and CDR2 from the germline V gene are SGHTA and FQGNSA. The germline V and J ends were trimmed by 1 base and 3 bases, with 10 bases remaining between them. This CDR3 spans 15 amino acids.

The chain combines TRBV7-9 with TRBJ2-7; 11 nucleotides line up with TRBD1. From germline, CDR1 is SEHNR and CDR2 FQNEAQ (reference sequence). The CDR3 length is 14 residues. V lost 8 bases to trimming and J lost 7 bases; unmatched junction nucleotides: 10. The CDR3 sequence: CASSGQGVREEQYF. Written as DNA, the CDR3 is TGTGCCAGCTCGGGACAGGGGGTCCGTGAGGAGCAGTACTTC. The variable domain in full, with the rest retrieved from reference TRBV7-9 and TRBJ2-7, is DTGVSQNPRHKITKRGQNVTFRCDPISEHNRLYWYRQTLGQGPEFLTYFQNEAQLEKSRLLSDRFSAERPKGSFSTLEIQRTEQGDSAMYLCASSGQGVREEQYFGPGTRLTVT.

The chain couples TRBV5-1 to TRBJ1-4; D gene uncertain. The CDR3 extends over 15 amino acids. CDR1 SGHRS and CDR2 YFSETQ come from the germline V gene. V shed 4 bases and J shed 0 bases, with 10 bases lying between them. The CDR3 loop reads CASSVDGTTNEKLFF. The CDR3 DNA follows: TGCGCCAGCAGCGTTGACGGGACAACTAATGAAAAACTGTTTTTT.

This chain links TRBV6-5 with TRBJ2-7, with D tentatively TRBD1 (6 bases). The germline V and J ends were trimmed by 6 bases and 4 bases, with 19 bases remaining between them. This CDR3 contains 15 residues. Germline V gives CDR1 MNHEY, CDR2 SVGAGI. The CDR3 DNA reads TGTGCCAGCAGGTCGGACAGCCTTAGCTTATACGAGCAGTACTTC. It specifies CASRSDSLSLYEQYF.

The chain carries TRBV4-2 and TRBJ2-2; the D gene is possibly TRBD1 (6 bases). This CDR3 region has 16 residues. The germline gives CDR1 LGHNA, CDR2 YNFKEQ. Between the trimmed V and J ends, which lost 4 bases and 3 bases, there was a span of 15 bases. The CDR3 DNA reads as TGTGCCAGCAGCCCGCAACAGGGCGGCGACACCGGGGAGCTGTTTTTT. Translating gives CASSPQQGGDTGELFF.

J is TRBJ2-3 and V is TRBV19, with 9 bases aligning to TRBD2. Trimming took 6 bases from V and 1 from J; bases not matched to a gene: 11. Germline V CDR1 and CDR2: LNHDA, SQIVND (reference sequence). This CDR3 is built from 17 residues. CDR3 loop: CASRPVAGVPGTDTQYF. The CDR3 DNA follows: TGTGCCAGTAGGCCAGTAGCGGGGGTCCCCGGCACAGATACGCAGTATTTT.

This rearrangement joins TRBV7-9 to TRBJ1-1, with D tentatively TRBD1 (6 bases). V dropped 1 base and J dropped 4 bases, with 13 bases sitting between them. The CDR3 length is 15 residues. CDR1 SEHNR and CDR2 FQNEAQ come from the germline V gene (reference sequence). The CDR3 nucleotides are TGTGCCAGCAGCTTAGGGGGGGGGCACGGCACTGAAGCTTTCTTT. Translating gives CASSLGGGHGTEAFF.

The sample holds one count of this clone. The J gene is TRBJ2-1, the V gene TRBV7-2; the match to TRBD2 covers 7 bases. The germline gives CDR1 SGHTA, CDR2 FQGNSA. V lost 5 bases, J lost 3 bases, and 7 bases stayed unmatched. This CDR3 is built from 15 residues. Here the CDR3 reads CASSPAGGIYNEQFF. The CDR3 nucleotides are TGTGCCAGCAGCCCCGCCGGGGGGATCTACAATGAGCAGTTCTTC.

The chain has TRBV4-1 and TRBJ2-5, with 7 bases that match TRBD1. V shed 3 bases and J 4 bases; nucleotides not matched to a gene: 11. Looked up from germline, CDR1 is MGHRA and CDR2 is YSYEKL. The length of the CDR3 is 16 residues. The CDR3 sequence is CASSQSRGRGRETQYF. The CDR3 DNA reads TGCGCCAGCAGCCAGTCCAGGGGGAGAGGGAGAGAGACCCAGTACTTC.

This chain connects TRBV29-1 to TRBJ2-7, with 7 bases matching TRBD1. Germline V gene lookup returns CDR1 SQVTM and CDR2 ANQGSEA. J lost 6 bases, V lost 6 bases, and 8 bases had no gene match. This CDR3 spans 12 amino acids. The DNA for the CDR3 is TGCAGCGTGGGAGACAGGGCGGGCGAGCAGTACTTC. Its translation is CSVGDRAGEQYF.